A selection of T cell receptor beta chains follows, all from one sample in a study of beta chain features in type 1 diabetes. Assay used: immunoSEQ multiplex PCR; TCRdb lists only in-frame clones, some missing. This sample yields 300,000 to 400,000 clones, of which over 7% are seen a single time; approximately 1% belongs to the top ten. What was sequenced was central memory CD4+ T cells from blood. The receptor source for this set is a man aged 30 to 39 with type 1 diabetes. CDR3s leave out the opening cysteine and the closing phenylalanine or tryptophan.

V,J,CDR3
TRBV7-2,TRBJ2-1,ASSLWSGGANEQF
TRBV2,TRBJ2-5,ASSLQRGTSETQY
TRBV5-6,TRBJ1-4,ASSMAVFDEKLF
TRBV6-1,TRBJ1-1,ASSEGRNTEAF
TRBV18,TRBJ1-5,ASSPNIEGNQPQH
TRBV29-1,TRBJ2-7,SVDAYDTLISYEQY
TRBV7-9,TRBJ2-7,ASGAEAYEQY
TRBV6-1,TRBJ2-3,ASSWTSVTDTQY
TRBV11-2,TRBJ2-3,ASSPGVSTQY
TRBV28,TRBJ2-5,ASSFFGIWEGSFRRKETQY
TRBV5-4,TRBJ2-5,ASSSAGLQETQY
TRBV5-4,TRBJ2-7,ASSLLAGDEQY
TRBV27,TRBJ2-3,ASTQKVDTQY
TRBV28,TRBJ1-4,ASSAYEKLF